This record covers a single TCR beta chain. What antigen it recognizes has not been identified. It has no much larger one-base neighbor in the sample; base qualities were not kept. The protocol used for the library was RACE. Instrument used: NextSeq 500. During library preparation, unique molecular identifiers were attached to individual cDNA molecules so that TCRs could be counted in a quantitative, reproducible way. For every blood RNA sample, sequencing covered both the TCR alpha and TCR beta chains. From the authors' description of their analysis: The median number of TCRs per sample was over 85,000, ranging from roughly 23,224 to 690,600. The Decombinator software suite was used to annotate the V, J and CDR3 of the TCR reads. For the PS versus PT1 abundance plots, all samples were subsampled to the same number of TCRs (28,000). Expanded TCRs were defined as absent before sensitization and observed at least eight times at the 2-week time point. TCRdb itself trimmed the public reads at Q25 with fastp, ran MiXCR and retained productive beta chains. One record per CDR3 amino acid sequence lists the most common genes and DNA. In this record, the V and J calls reflect TCRdb's handling and not the investigators' own analysis. Within this sample are under 200,000 distinct CDR3 sequences, with about a quarter of them counted one time only. In total, the top ten clones hold approximately 2.3% of the sample.

Including the terminal cysteine and phenylalanine, the CDR3 comprises 16 residues. CDR3 DNA only is kept here, 48 bases in frame from base 1. At the junction V is shortened by 1 base and J by 0 bases, with 10 bases in between. Looking up the germline V gene yields CDR1 LGHNA and CDR2 YNFKEQ. The data derive from a study of human T cells and chemical hapten exposure listed by TCRdb under 2021. Notes on the research overall: For sensitization, 2% DPC in acetone was applied to a roughly 2 cm by roughly 2 cm area of upper inner arm skin. Patients additionally received weekly therapeutic DPC doses to the scalp throughout the approximately 25-week study period. Patch testing was done on the upper back using Finn chambers containing 0.01% DPC, and results were scored after 6 days according to International Contact Dermatitis Research Group standards. The patient cohort, mostly female, included alopecia areata with under or over 50% scalp involvement, alopecia totalis and alopecia universalis. Libraries were pooled for sequencing, and variation in per-sample TCR yields was attributed mainly to small differences in library volumes within the pool. This study followed changes in the peripheral blood TCR repertoire in vivo during primary and secondary sensitization of alopecia patients to the hapten diphenylcyclopropenone (DPC). Blood samples were taken from patients before sensitization (week 0) and then at 2, 6 and about 24 weeks after DPC sensitization. Blood for TCR sequencing was provided by twenty-nine alopecia patients at one to four time points (pre-sensitization, 2, 6 and 24 weeks).

Reading the label with the study, this specimen's time point is: patch test 3, about 24 weeks after DPC sensitization. Explained via the paper, the treatment or condition label denotes: therapeutic diphenylcyclopropenone sensitization with weekly scalp DPC. Blood at each patch-test visit was drawn before the patch test was applied. Patients were considered eligible if aged 18 to 70, diagnosed with alopecia and deemed suitable for DPC therapy, and patients were excluded if pregnant. Total RNA was extracted from unfractionated whole blood collected in Tempus Blood RNA tubes. Broad study findings and their caveats: The number of PT1 expanded TCRs positively correlated with patch test score, significant at thresholds 8, 16 and 32 but not 4. DPC sensitization did not change how many TCRs were above 1 in 1000 frequency, and no evidence was found of alterations in global repertoire structure. Repeated subsampling changed both the strength of the expansion versus patch-test correlation and the threshold at which the correlation became significant. Because all patients had alopecia, a presumed autoimmune disease, the immune response of the patients might differ from that of healthy individuals. Compared with pre-sensitization or healthy control sets, expanded TCRs formed significantly more large CDR3 similarity clusters, which is consistent with antigen-driven responses.

The rearrangement combines TRBV4-2 with TRBJ2-1, with an unclear D gene assignment. This receptor was taken from a woman younger than 35 with alopecia areata. Some clones in this sample may be carry-over from other donors' samples. This specimen consisted of whole blood, obtained in connection with sensitization to the hapten diphenylcyclopropenone (DPC). The DNA reads as follows: TGTGCCAGCAGCCAAGCCATAGTGAGCTCCTACAATGAGCAGTTCTTC. This gives the protein CASSQAIVSSYNEQFF.